These T cell receptor beta chains were read from a single sample in a study of blood T cell repertoires in COVID-19. Repertoires were generated with immunoSEQ multiplex PCR, while TCRdb's copy carries only in-frame clones and drops some. The table records about 200,000 clones, roughly 80% of them present only once. The source material was peripheral blood. The receptors were gathered from a woman of 80 years or more with acute or convalescent COVID-19. CDR3s include the opening cysteine and the closing phenylalanine or tryptophan. The order of the fields is J gene, D gene, clone size, V gene, CDR3 DNA, CDR3 protein. The D gene is left open where the match is weak. Size values are once, few and many counts, or a class for expanded clones, and some rows have none.

j_gene: TRBJ2-1; d_gene: -; abundance: -; v_gene: TRBV20-1; CDR3nt: TGCAGTGCTAGTCGGGGTTCGGATGAGCAGTTCTTC; CDR3aa: CSASRGSDEQFF
j_gene: TRBJ2-4; d_gene: -; abundance: -; v_gene: TRBV28; CDR3nt: TGTGCCAGCAGTTTATCGGGGTCAGTTAAAAACATTCAGTACTTC; CDR3aa: CASSLSGSVKNIQYF
j_gene: TRBJ2-5; d_gene: -; abundance: -; v_gene: TRBV5-1; CDR3nt: TGCGCCAGCAGCCGGGCGGGTGAGACCCAGTACTTC; CDR3aa: CASSRAGETQYF
j_gene: TRBJ1-1; d_gene: -; abundance: -; v_gene: TRBV29-1; CDR3nt: TGCAGCGTTGCAATGGGGGGTGCGGGCACTGAAGCTTTCTTT; CDR3aa: CSVAMGGAGTEAFF
j_gene: TRBJ2-1; d_gene: -; abundance: -; v_gene: TRBV5-6; CDR3nt: TGTGCCAGTCGGAACAGCCTTGGCTCCTACAATGAGCAGTTCTTC; CDR3aa: CASRNSLGSYNEQFF
j_gene: TRBJ2-2; d_gene: TRBD1; abundance: once; v_gene: TRBV10-1; CDR3nt: TGCGCCAGCAGTGAGCCAGGGGGGAACACCGGGGAGCTGTTTTTT; CDR3aa: CASSEPGGNTGELFF
j_gene: TRBJ2-3; d_gene: TRBD1; abundance: -; v_gene: TRBV6-1; CDR3nt: TGTGCCAGCAGCCAAGACAGGGAGTCTACGCAGTATTTT; CDR3aa: CASSQDRESTQYF
j_gene: TRBJ2-7; d_gene: -; abundance: once; v_gene: TRBV15; CDR3nt: TGTGCCACCAGCAGAGGATCACCGGGTCAAGGAACCTACGAGCAGTACTTC; CDR3aa: CATSRGSPGQGTYEQYF
j_gene: TRBJ2-2; d_gene: -; abundance: -; v_gene: TRBV19; CDR3nt: TGTGCCAGTAGTATGGGGCAGGAGGGGGAGCTGTTTTTT; CDR3aa: CASSMGQEGELFF
j_gene: TRBJ1-4; d_gene: -; abundance: few; v_gene: TRBV5-1; CDR3nt: TGCGCCAGCAGCTTGCCGGGAGGTGAAAAACTGTTTTTT; CDR3aa: CASSLPGGEKLFF
j_gene: TRBJ2-1; d_gene: TRBD1; abundance: -; v_gene: TRBV19; CDR3nt: TGTGCCAGTAGTCCGGACAGGGGGCGTTACAATGAGCAGTTCTTC; CDR3aa: CASSPDRGRYNEQFF
j_gene: TRBJ2-7; d_gene: TRBD1; abundance: few; v_gene: TRBV19; CDR3nt: TGTGCCAGTAGTACATGGGACAGGGGGCGTCCCGAGCAGTACTTC; CDR3aa: CASSTWDRGRPEQYF
j_gene: TRBJ2-5; d_gene: TRBD2; abundance: few; v_gene: TRBV7-2; CDR3nt: TGTGCCAGCAGACTCAGCGGGGGCGAGTGGGAGACCCAGTACTTC; CDR3aa: CASRLSGGEWETQYF
j_gene: TRBJ2-1; d_gene: -; abundance: -; v_gene: TRBV29-1; CDR3nt: TGCAGCGTCGCGGGGGCGGGTCCTGAGCAGTTCTTC; CDR3aa: CSVAGAGPEQFF
j_gene: TRBJ1-6; d_gene: -; abundance: few; v_gene: TRBV27; CDR3nt: TGTGCCAGCAGTTTATCCCCTGGTCTACCTTCACCCCTCCACTTT; CDR3aa: CASSLSPGLPSPLHF
j_gene: TRBJ2-2; d_gene: -; abundance: -; v_gene: TRBV9; CDR3nt: TGTGCCAGCAGCGTAGGGCTAGCGAACACCGGGGAGCTGTTTTTT; CDR3aa: CASSVGLANTGELFF
j_gene: TRBJ1-5; d_gene: TRBD1; abundance: -; v_gene: TRBV10-3; CDR3nt: TGTGCCATCAGCGGGGACAGGAATCAGCCCCAGCATTTT; CDR3aa: CAISGDRNQPQHF
j_gene: TRBJ1-1; d_gene: -; abundance: -; v_gene: TRBV4-1; CDR3nt: TGCGCCAGCAGCCAAGATGAAGTCGGTAACACTGAAGCTTTCTTT; CDR3aa: CASSQDEVGNTEAFF
j_gene: TRBJ2-5; d_gene: TRBD1; abundance: -; v_gene: TRBV18; CDR3nt: TGTGCCAGCAGACTTCGACGGGACAGGGAACAAGAGACCCAGTACTTC; CDR3aa: CASRLRRDREQETQYF
j_gene: TRBJ2-3; d_gene: -; abundance: -; v_gene: TRBV6-5; CDR3nt: TGTGCCAGCACCTCCCTCGGGAATACGCAGTATTTT; CDR3aa: CASTSLGNTQYF
j_gene: TRBJ1-2; d_gene: -; abundance: few; v_gene: TRBV12-3/TRBV12-4; CDR3nt: TGTGCCAGCAGTTTAGTGGGGGGTGATGGCTACACCTTC; CDR3aa: CASSLVGGDGYTF
j_gene: TRBJ2-1; d_gene: TRBD2; abundance: -; v_gene: TRBV19; CDR3nt: TGTGCCAGTAGTATGGAACCAGCGGGAGGGAGAAATGAGCAGTTCTTC; CDR3aa: CASSMEPAGGRNEQFF
j_gene: TRBJ2-5; d_gene: TRBD1; abundance: -; v_gene: TRBV28; CDR3nt: TGTGCCAGCAGGCCGACAGGGGATGGAGAGACCCAGTACTTC; CDR3aa: CASRPTGDGETQYF
j_gene: TRBJ2-3; d_gene: -; abundance: -; v_gene: TRBV7-2; CDR3nt: TGTGCCAGCAGCGTCTCCGGGGATACGCAGTATTTT; CDR3aa: CASSVSGDTQYF
j_gene: TRBJ2-4; d_gene: TRBD1; abundance: -; v_gene: TRBV10-1; CDR3nt: TGCGCCAGCAGCAGAGGGACAGGGGACAAAAACATTCAGTACTTC; CDR3aa: CASSRGTGDKNIQYF
j_gene: TRBJ2-7; d_gene: TRBD2; abundance: -; v_gene: TRBV6-4; CDR3nt: TGTGCCAGCAGGCGGGAGTTCTCCTACGAGCAGTACTTC; CDR3aa: CASRREFSYEQYF
j_gene: TRBJ1-4; d_gene: TRBD1; abundance: once; v_gene: TRBV2; CDR3nt: TGTGCCAGCAGGGCCGGGACAGGGGGTGAAAAACTGTTTTTT; CDR3aa: CASRAGTGGEKLFF
j_gene: TRBJ1-2; d_gene: TRBD1; abundance: -; v_gene: TRBV7-9; CDR3nt: TGTGCCAGCCGGGTTTCGCTCGGACAGGGAGGTAGCTACACCTTC; CDR3aa: CASRVSLGQGGSYTF
j_gene: TRBJ2-1; d_gene: TRBD2; abundance: -; v_gene: TRBV28; CDR3nt: TGTGCCAGCAGTTTCTCTAGCGGAGGAAATGAGCAGTTCTTC; CDR3aa: CASSFSSGGNEQFF
j_gene: TRBJ2-7; d_gene: TRBD2; abundance: -; v_gene: TRBV11-2; CDR3nt: TGTGCCAGCAGCTTGAGCGGGAACTCCTACGAGCAGTACTTC; CDR3aa: CASSLSGNSYEQYF
j_gene: TRBJ2-5; d_gene: -; abundance: -; v_gene: TRBV5-6; CDR3nt: TGTGCCAGCAGCTTCGGGGAACCCAAAGAGACCCAGTACTTC; CDR3aa: CASSFGEPKETQYF
j_gene: TRBJ2-3; d_gene: TRBD2; abundance: -; v_gene: TRBV5-1; CDR3nt: TGCGCCAGCAGCTTGGCTAGCGGGACCGGCACAGATACGCAGTATTTT; CDR3aa: CASSLASGTGTDTQYF
j_gene: TRBJ1-2; d_gene: TRBD1; abundance: -; v_gene: TRBV2; CDR3nt: TGTGCCAGCAGGGGAACGACAGGGGGCTACACCTTC; CDR3aa: CASRGTTGGYTF
j_gene: TRBJ2-2; d_gene: -; abundance: -; v_gene: TRBV5-1; CDR3nt: TGCGCCAGCAGCTTGGCAGGGGCCGGACCCCCCGGGGAGCTGTTTTTT; CDR3aa: CASSLAGAGPPGELFF
j_gene: TRBJ2-1; d_gene: -; abundance: -; v_gene: TRBV5-1; CDR3nt: TGCGCCAGCAGGAGACTCCCGAGCTCCTACAATGAGCAGTTCTTC; CDR3aa: CASRRLPSSYNEQFF
j_gene: TRBJ2-5; d_gene: TRBD1; abundance: -; v_gene: TRBV18; CDR3nt: TGTGCCAGCTCATCGGTCCCGACAGGGGGGGGTCAAGAGACCCAGTACTTC; CDR3aa: CASSSVPTGGGQETQYF
j_gene: TRBJ1-2; d_gene: -; abundance: many; v_gene: TRBV19; CDR3nt: TGTGCCAGTAGTATAGTGACAGCTGACGGCTACACCTTC; CDR3aa: CASSIVTADGYTF
j_gene: TRBJ2-1; d_gene: -; abundance: -; v_gene: TRBV29-1; CDR3nt: TGCAGCGTTGCTGGTTTGGGGGGTTCCCTTTACAATGAGCAGTTCTTC; CDR3aa: CSVAGLGGSLYNEQFF
j_gene: TRBJ2-1; d_gene: TRBD2; abundance: -; v_gene: TRBV7-3; CDR3nt: TGTGCCAGCAGCCGAGACGGGACTAGTGGGTCCAATGAGCAGTTCTTC; CDR3aa: CASSRDGTSGSNEQFF
j_gene: TRBJ1-2; d_gene: TRBD1; abundance: -; v_gene: TRBV24-1; CDR3nt: TGTGCCACCAGTAGTCACAGGGGATGGGGCTACACCTTC; CDR3aa: CATSSHRGWGYTF